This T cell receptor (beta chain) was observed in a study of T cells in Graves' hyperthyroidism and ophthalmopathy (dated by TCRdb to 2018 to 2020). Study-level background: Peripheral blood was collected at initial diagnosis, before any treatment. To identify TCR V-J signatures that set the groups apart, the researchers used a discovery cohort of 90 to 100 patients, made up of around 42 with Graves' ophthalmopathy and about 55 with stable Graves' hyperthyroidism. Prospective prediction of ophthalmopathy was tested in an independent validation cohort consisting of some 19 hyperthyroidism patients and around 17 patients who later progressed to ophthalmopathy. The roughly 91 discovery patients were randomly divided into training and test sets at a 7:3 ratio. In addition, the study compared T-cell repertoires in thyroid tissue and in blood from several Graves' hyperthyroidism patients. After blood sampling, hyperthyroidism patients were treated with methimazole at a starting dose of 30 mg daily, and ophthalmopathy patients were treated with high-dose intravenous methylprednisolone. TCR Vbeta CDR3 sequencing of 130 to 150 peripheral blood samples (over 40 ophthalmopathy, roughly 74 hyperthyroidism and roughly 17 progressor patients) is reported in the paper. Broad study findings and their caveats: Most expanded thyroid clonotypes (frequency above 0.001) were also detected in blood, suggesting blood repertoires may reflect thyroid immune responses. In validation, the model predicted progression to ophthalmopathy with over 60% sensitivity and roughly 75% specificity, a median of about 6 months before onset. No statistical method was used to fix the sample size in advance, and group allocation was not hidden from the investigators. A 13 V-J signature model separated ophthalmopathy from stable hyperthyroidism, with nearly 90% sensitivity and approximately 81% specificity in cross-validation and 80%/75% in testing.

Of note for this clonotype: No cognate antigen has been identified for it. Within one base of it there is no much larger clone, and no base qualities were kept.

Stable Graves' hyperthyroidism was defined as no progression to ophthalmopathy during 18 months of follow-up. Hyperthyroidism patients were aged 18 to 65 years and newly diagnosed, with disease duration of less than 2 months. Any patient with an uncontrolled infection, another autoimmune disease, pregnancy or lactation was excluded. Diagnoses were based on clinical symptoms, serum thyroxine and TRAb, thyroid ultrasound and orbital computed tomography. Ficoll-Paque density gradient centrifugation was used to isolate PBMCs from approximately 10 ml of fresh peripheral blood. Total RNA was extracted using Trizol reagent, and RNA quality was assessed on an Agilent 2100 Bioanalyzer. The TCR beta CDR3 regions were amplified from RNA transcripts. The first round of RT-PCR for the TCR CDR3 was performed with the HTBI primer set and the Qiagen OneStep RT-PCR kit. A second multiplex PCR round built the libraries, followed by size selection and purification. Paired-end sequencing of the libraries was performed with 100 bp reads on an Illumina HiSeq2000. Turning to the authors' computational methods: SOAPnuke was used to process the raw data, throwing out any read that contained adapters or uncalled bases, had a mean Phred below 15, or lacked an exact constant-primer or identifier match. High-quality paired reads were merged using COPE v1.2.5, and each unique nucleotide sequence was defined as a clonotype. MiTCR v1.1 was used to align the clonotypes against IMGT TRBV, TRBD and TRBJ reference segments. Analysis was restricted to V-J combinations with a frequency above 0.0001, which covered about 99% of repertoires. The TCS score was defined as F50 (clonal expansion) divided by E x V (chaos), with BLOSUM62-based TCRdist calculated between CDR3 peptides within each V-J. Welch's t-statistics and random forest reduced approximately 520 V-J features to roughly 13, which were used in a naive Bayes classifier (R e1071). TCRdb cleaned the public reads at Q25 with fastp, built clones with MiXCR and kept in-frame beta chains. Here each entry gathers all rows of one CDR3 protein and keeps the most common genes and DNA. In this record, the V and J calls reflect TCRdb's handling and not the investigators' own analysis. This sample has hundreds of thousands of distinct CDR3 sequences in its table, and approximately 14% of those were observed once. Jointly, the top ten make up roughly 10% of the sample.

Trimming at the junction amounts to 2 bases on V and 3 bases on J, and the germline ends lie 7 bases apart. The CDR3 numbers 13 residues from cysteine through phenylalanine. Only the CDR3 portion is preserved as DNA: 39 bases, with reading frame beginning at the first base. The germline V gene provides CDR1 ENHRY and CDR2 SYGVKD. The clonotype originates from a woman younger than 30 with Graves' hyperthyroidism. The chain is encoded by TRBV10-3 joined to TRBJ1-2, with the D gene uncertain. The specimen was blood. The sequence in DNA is TGTGCCATCAGTGAGGTCAGCGACTATGGCTACACCTTC. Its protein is CAISEVSDYGYTF.